This T cell receptor (beta chain) was recovered during a study of TIL therapy for anti-PD-1-resistant metastatic lung cancer. Study as a whole: Patients then received nivolumab; progressors got lymphodepletion, TIL and IL-2. Study conclusions and caveats: TIL clonotype persistence in blood showed no apparent association with response.

This CDR3 spans 11 amino acids. Between the trimmed V and J ends, which lost 4 bases and 2 bases, there was a span of 3 bases. Germline CDR1 is SGHTA and CDR2 is FQGNSA. This clone was seen just once. No antigen is known for it. The immunoSEQ assay was v3. Produced via immunoSEQ multiplex PCR; TCRdb's table is partial and in-frame only. The table shows about 57,000 clones, with roughly 78% occurring only once. The time point was: pre-treatment sample, taken before nivolumab and TIL therapy. The receptor's source is a woman between 30 and 79 years old with non-small cell lung cancer. The material sequenced was blood, taken at baseline. The V and J genes are TRBV7-2 and TRBJ2-7; D is unclear. The CDR3 reads CASSSAYEQYF. The DNA of the CDR3 is TGTGCCAGCAGCTCTGCCTACGAGCAGTACTTC. Full variable domain (outside the CDR3, taken from reference TRBV7-2 and TRBJ2-7): GAGVSQSPSNKVTEKGKDVELRCDPISGHTALYWYRQSLGQGLEFLIYFQGNSAPDKSGLPSDRFSAERTGGSVSTLTIQRTQQEDSAVYLCASSSAYEQYFGPGTRLTVT.